These 12 T cell receptor beta chains share one sample of origin, sequenced in a study of cytomegalovirus exposure and HLA in healthy donors. This PCR relied on a set of 60 Vbeta primers and 13 Jbeta primers. This table comes from immunoSEQ multiplex PCR, and its TCRdb copy is limited to in-frame clones, with some not included. In the table there are 140,000 to 150,000 clones, 77% of which are singletons. Sequenced: PBMCs. The receptors derive from a male donor in good health and CMV-seronegative.

This clone has more than one count but fewer than ten. This rearrangement joins TRBV7-3 to TRBJ1-1, with 9 bases identical to TRBD1. With 4 bases clipped from V and 8 bases from J, the junction kept 5 bases outside the gene matches. This CDR3 region has 13 residues. Germline assignment: CDR1 SGHTA and CDR2 FQGTGA. The CDR3 loop is CASSSYTGGEAFF. DNA of the CDR3: TGTGCCAGCAGCTCCTATACAGGGGGCGAAGCTTTCTTT.

The chain joins TRBV5-5 to TRBJ2-1, with D possibly being TRBD2 (6 bases). Germline loops: CDR1 SGHKS, CDR2 YYEKEE (reference sequence). The V end was cut by 3 bases, the J end by 8 bases, with 15 bases between. The CDR3 contains 14 residues. This CDR3 is CASSSVLLAYEQFF. The DNA of the CDR3 is TGTGCCAGCAGCTCCGTCTTACTAGCTTATGAGCAGTTCTTC.

This clone was seen a single time. The chain uses TRBV7-2 and TRBJ2-2; 10 bases map to TRBD2. There are 18 residues in the CDR3. V was clipped by 1 base and J by 4 bases; unmatched bases: 9. Germline loops: CDR1 SGHTA, CDR2 FQGNSA. The DNA of the CDR3 is TGTGCCAGCAGCTTAGTGGGTAGCGGGGGGCGGGGCACCGGGGAGCTGTTTTTT. Amino acid sequence: CASSLVGSGGRGTGELFF.

The chain joins TRBV7-9 to TRBJ2-6; D is ambiguous. V was clipped by 4 bases and J by 1 base, with 2 bases between them. The CDR3 has 13 amino acids. In germline, CDR1 is SEHNR, CDR2 FQNEAQ (reference sequence). The CDR3 sequence: CASSSSGANVLTF. The CDR3 nucleotides are TGTGCCAGCAGCTCTTCTGGGGCCAACGTCCTGACTTTC.

The rearrangement joins TRBV6-6 to TRBJ1-1, with D possibly being TRBD1 (5 bases). Germline V CDR1 and CDR2: MNHNY, SVGAGI (reference sequence). This CDR3 has 16 amino acids. The V gene lost 5 bases and the J gene lost 3 bases, with 19 bases spanning the gap. CDR3 DNA: TGTGCCAGCAGTAGGGGCCCACCAGGGTTAGACACTGAAGCTTTCTTT. It yields the protein CASSRGPPGLDTEAFF.

The rearrangement joins TRBV5-5 to TRBJ2-1, with TRBD2 identical over 9 bases. The CDR3 totals 17 residues. Germline V gives CDR1 SGHKS, CDR2 YYEKEE (reference sequence). V shed 4 bases and J 0 bases; nucleotides not matched to a gene: 8. CDR3 sequence: CASSLSRGRASYNEQFF. The CDR3 nucleotides read TGTGCCAGCAGCCTGTCGCGCGGGAGGGCCTCCTACAATGAGCAGTTCTTC.

This clone showed up just a few times. The chain joins TRBV5-1 to TRBJ2-2; D perhaps matches TRBD1 (8 bases). This CDR3 has 18 amino acids. The ends were cut back, 3 bases at V and 10 bases at J, with 28 bases in the middle. In germline, CDR1 is SGHRS, CDR2 YFSETQ. DNA for the CDR3: TGCGCCAGCAGCTATAGAAACCCTGGACAGGGAGGGTTTATGGAGCTGTTTTTT. Protein sequence: CASSYRNPGQGGFMELFF.

A single count supports this clone. The genes are TRBV11-2 and TRBJ2-7; 8 positions match TRBD1. This CDR3 has 14 residues. The V segment lost 1 base and the J segment 5 bases; nucleotides outside the gene matches: 4. Germline loops: CDR1 SGHAT, CDR2 FQNNGV. CDR3 region: CASSLGTGLDEQYF. The CDR3, as DNA: TGTGCCAGCAGCTTAGGGACAGGGCTGGACGAGCAGTACTTC.

The rearrangement links TRBV5-4 to TRBJ1-5; D remains unclear. The V gene lost 1 base and the J gene lost 7 bases, with 6 bases spanning the gap. CDR3 length equals 12 residues. The V gene's germline CDR1 is SGHNT and CDR2 YYREEE (reference sequence). The CDR3 is CASSLSGQPQHF. The CDR3 bases are TGTGCCAGCAGCTTGAGCGGCCAGCCCCAGCATTTT. The full variable domain, completed using reference TRBV5-4 and TRBJ1-5, is ETGVTQSPTHLIKTRGQQVTLRCSSQSGHNTVSWYQQALGQGPQFIFQYYREEENGRGNFPPRFSGLQFPNYSSELNVNALELDDSALYLCASSLSGQPQHFGDGTRLSIL.

This chain joins TRBV5-1 and TRBJ2-3, with no clear D. This CDR3 is 13 amino acids long. Germline V gives CDR1 SGHRS, CDR2 YFSETQ. Trimming removed 2 bases at V and 1 base at J, with 5 bases between. The CDR3 coding sequence is TGCGCCAGCAGCTTCCCGGGCACAGATACGCAGTATTTT. Encoded protein: CASSFPGTDTQYF.

Points on this clone: Relative to the germline gene, one junction end is altered; a read error may explain this. The rearrangement joins TRBV27 to TRBJ2-7, with 7 bases matching TRBD2. CDR1 MNHEY and CDR2 SMNVEV come from the germline V gene (reference sequence). The CDR3 consists of 15 residues. The CDR3 protein is CAGSTPSGLGDEQYF. The CDR3 nucleotides are TGTGCCGGCAGTACCCCAAGTGGACTAGGGGACGAGCAGTACTTC.

This chain connects TRBV6-5 to TRBJ1-1, with 7 bases matching TRBD1. Germline V gives CDR1 MNHEY, CDR2 SVGAGI. There are 14 residues in the CDR3. The ends lost 5 bases at V and 5 bases at J; junction bases unmatched: 8. In DNA, the CDR3 is TGTGCCAGCAGTCCGACAGGGCTGAGGACTGAAGCTTTCTTT. Translated, it gives CASSPTGLRTEAFF.